Below, one T cell receptor beta chain is given with its context. This clone was detected a few times. The specificity of this receptor is unknown. Per-nucleotide qualities are absent, and no much larger clonotype sits a single base away. The data were taken from a study of cytomegalovirus exposure and HLA in healthy donors (dated by TCRdb to about 2017). In the study overall: In an earlier analysis of 550 to 750 of the donors, 250 to 350 Gb of sequence data and 117 million unique TCR beta sequences from 150 million to 200 million T cells were reported. Roughly 300 gigabases of sequencing data and 70 million to 100 million unique TCR sequences made up an early release that covered approximately 620 HLA-typed donors. The genetic ancestry cluster associated with self-reported Caucasian donors included 80% to 90% of the roughly 400 genotyped donors. The study aimed to test whether cataloging public T cell receptors could reveal signatures of past pathogen exposure. The study used immunosequencing to profile the T cell repertoires of several hundred subjects and linked those repertoires to cytomegalovirus serostatus. Besides the first cohort of roughly 660 subjects, a separate validation cohort made up of some 110 different subjects was used. High-throughput TCR immunosequencing, statistical association of individual TCRs with disease status, and machine learning were combined to predict cytomegalovirus infection status. In a later analysis, previously published TCR beta repertoires from some 640 donors were re-analyzed and high-resolution HLA genotyping was added so that TCR occurrence patterns could be studied. Rather than drawing on any new phenotypic data, the later analysis identified candidate immune exposures from TCR beta sequences and the way those sequences occurred across donors. An earlier analysis of nearly 600 of the donors applied high-throughput TCR beta sequencing to assess whether each TCR beta V gene segment acted as functional or pseudogenic. Donor age, sex, ethnicity and CMV serostatus were compiled alongside the repertoire data. Genome-wide SNP genotypes for about 65% of the 666 donors were used in a later genetic analysis, which treated that subset as a discovery cohort. Every discovery cohort repertoire had been produced on one sequencing platform. HLA typing included class I and class II loci at four-digit resolution. The number of donors typed differed by locus, with roughly 620-630 for A, B, C, DRB1 and DQB1, over 500 for DQA1, some 570 for DPA1, and approximately 470 for DPB1. A few DR-DQ haplotypes were treated as single units for association and clustering because of strong linkage in the cohort. Across 300 to 400 genotyped donors of the cohort, an average of approximately 220,000 unique TCR beta nucleotide sequences per donor were sequenced, and approximately 17% of those sequences were non-productive.

Overall results and qualifications from the work: A later analysis associated roughly 17,000 TCR beta sequences with specific HLA alleles at a false discovery rate of 0.05. According to a later analysis, parvovirus B19, influenza, CMV and Epstein-Barr virus appeared linked to several top co-occurrence clusters. It was suggested by the authors that the approach could potentially be generalized to other disease states and immunological phenotypes. While some public TCRs were present in many individuals, most TCR sequences turned up only very rarely across donors. A later analysis found that TCR association rates varied across HLA loci, with DRB1 alleles showing the most associated TCRs and HLA-C alleles the fewest. Because counts were too low, roughly 18 rarely observed V segments, including chromosome 9 orphons, were left out of the earlier analysis of 500 to 650 of the donors. Some IMGT-functional V segments, including TRBV6-2 and TRBV6-3, could not be told apart with the 87-base-pair reads, so those segments were excluded. The study listed around 160 TCR beta chains as associated with cytomegalovirus. An association between a missense DCLRE1C variant and V-gene and J-gene trimming of TCR beta chains was found in a later genetic analysis and replicated in an independent cohort. In a later analysis, HLA-associated TCR beta chains were found to be more clonally expanded and to have lower generation probabilities than equally common non-associated chains. In this cohort, only TCR beta chains were sequenced, and detectable features were limited by the absence of alpha or paired-chain data. A further reported finding was that TCR beta sequences accurately predicted the HLA-A and HLA-B alleles for most subjects in the first cohort. Roughly uniform sequencing depth across donors was assumed in presence/absence analyses, although this assumption may not hold. A later analysis found that most CMV-associated TCR beta chains appeared HLA-restricted, with HLA associations seemingly driven largely by CMV exposure. In a later genetic analysis, fewer N-insertions in productive TCRs were reported among donors in an Asian-associated ancestry cluster than the roughly 670-donor mean. Broadly in line with IMGT annotations, most TCR beta V segments showed up in productive rearrangements about 87% or about 30% of the time in an earlier analysis of several hundred of the donors. Linkage disequilibrium might explain the correlated functional status among segregating V segments, but an unknown experimental factor could not be excluded. Cytomegalovirus status was reported to be diagnosed by the classifier with high specificity and sensitivity in both the original and validation cohorts. A cluster of highly shared sequence variants was judged likely to be a technical artifact of the sequencing pipeline. Because some donors lacked HLA typing at each locus, the association tests relied only on the typed subset. In vitro tests confirmed that a few of the cytomegalovirus-associated TCR beta chains recognize cytomegalovirus antigens. When HLA alleles, especially DR and DQ, strongly co-occurred, TCR associations were difficult to assign to individual alleles. The only immune exposure information available for the cohort was CMV serostatus.

After removal of 5 bases from V and 0 bases from J, the junction retains 5 bases not matched to a gene. Its CDR3 holds 16 amino acids, cysteine through phenylalanine. Here the CDR3 DNA is all that survives: 48 bases in frame from base 1. Taken from the germline V gene, the CDR1 and CDR2 loops are MDHEN and SYDVKM. The cohort consisted of some 730 healthy bone marrow donors. At the time of sampling, every cohort member was nominally healthy, though immune exposures that went unrecorded were likely present. The donor tested CMV seronegative and was one of the 352 seronegative cohort members. Every donor gave a peripheral blood sample, and the peripheral blood mononuclear cells from that sample were used for TCR beta sequencing. Genomic DNA was extracted from the blood cell samples with the Qiagen DNeasy Blood Extraction Kit. Libraries were made using the immunoSEQ multiplex PCR assay. For the multiplex PCR, a mixture combining 60 forward primers for TCR Vbeta segments and 13 reverse primers for TCR Jbeta segments was used. The CDR3 region of rearranged TCR beta genes was amplified from genomic DNA by a multiplex PCR assay. The amplified TCR beta libraries were sequenced on the Illumina HiSeq System as 87-base-pair reads. In the source study's methods: A later analysis counted 65 million to 90 million unique TCR beta chains across the 670 or so repertoires, and 9 million to 14 million of these chains were shared by at least two donors. Raw reads were error-corrected and collapsed into unique sequences by a nearest-neighbor algorithm in which closely related sequences were merged to remove PCR and sequencing errors. V, D and J gene segments were assigned by aligning CDR3 sequences to IMGT reference sequences. Each retained sequence needed at least a six-nucleotide match to both a V gene segment and a J gene segment. A rearrangement counted as productive if the CDR3 had no stop codons and remained in frame with V and J, and every other rearrangement counted as non-productive. CDR3 was defined according to IMGT convention as the region running from the second conserved V-encoded cysteine to the conserved J-encoded phenylalanine. The earlier analysis of 587 of the donors excluded any sequence lacking an unambiguous match to a single V gene segment. An earlier analysis of several hundred of the donors called V segments functional above 56.7% productive rearrangements and segregating when the between-donor standard deviation exceeded 5%. A statistical classification framework was developed to diagnose cytomegalovirus status using the catalog of TCR beta chain sequences. A later analysis assigned V and J genes by comparing TCR nucleotide sequences with IMGT/GENE-DB human TR gene sequences. The TCRdist pipeline was used in a later analysis to assign CDR3 sequences and most-parsimonious VDJ recombination scenarios. A later analysis defined each TCR beta chain by its CDR3 amino acid sequence plus V-gene family, and excluded reads lacking a unique V-gene family. As a way to deal with suspected cross-contamination and a sequencing artifact, a later analysis dropped more than 500 nucleotide sequences that were highly shared and had low generation probability. In a later analysis, a clonal expansion index for each public chain was calculated from normalized within-repertoire ranks of inferred template counts. In a later analysis, generation probabilities were computed using a VDJ recombination model fitted to out-of-frame rearrangements, and the results were checked against IGoR. In a later analysis, TCR-TCR, TCR-HLA and TCR-CMV co-occurrence was scored with hypergeometric tests, and a repertoire-size bias correction was applied to TCR pairs. False discovery rates were estimated in a later analysis by permuting HLA or CMV assignments 20 times. In a later analysis, co-occurring TCRs were grouped using DBSCAN, with TCRdist sequence similarity added in when clustering inside HLA-allele-positive subsets. Repertoires with fewer than 30,000 or more than 120,000 public chains were left out of co-occurrence clustering, as were a handful of repertoires with anomalous nucleotide sharing. TCRdb took this table from immuneACCESS and kept in-frame rearrangements with V and J called. Such tables lack part of the clones; where checked against another copy, unresolved V genes explain under half of the gap, and the rest is unexplained. Clone size and the V and J calls come from that table; the DNA yielded D and trimming. The sample table shows roughly 250,000 clones, and about 66% are seen once. About 2.1% of the sample goes to the ten largest clones.

The receptor chain draws on TRBV28 and TRBJ2-7, and TRBD2 matches 12 of the central bases. Material: PBMCs. This clonotype was sampled from a female donor in good health and CMV-seronegative. The DNA reads as follows: TGTGCCAGCAGTCCACTAGCGGGAGGTCCCTCCTACGAGCAGTACTTC. Its amino acids are CASSPLAGGPSYEQYF.